These 5 T cell receptor beta chains originate from one sample sequenced in a study of T cells after yellow fever vaccination. TCRdb re-called the 5' RACE reads with MiXCR, one entry per CDR3 protein. The repertoire consists of about 69,000 distinct CDR3 sequences, with approximately 5.9% occurring once and the leading ten covering less than 2.5%. The source material was CD4+ T cells sorted from PBMCs, sampled around 15 days after the first yellow fever vaccination. Receptor source: a man in his late teens or twenties who received the YFV17D yellow fever vaccine.

This clonotype was detected ten times or more. The chain employs TRBV28 and TRBJ2-7, with TRBD1 as a possible D gene (6 bases). This CDR3 region has 12 residues. The V gene's germline CDR1 is MDHEN and CDR2 SYDVKM. Trimming removed 6 bases from V and 6 bases from J, with 12 bases in between. Here the CDR3 DNA reads TGTGCCAGCAGCTCAGGGGTACGCGAGCAGTACGTC. Its translation is CASSSGVREQYV.

There are many counts of this clonotype. The genes are TRBV5-1 and TRBJ1-2, with a tentative D call TRBD1 (5 bases). V lost 4 bases and J 4 bases, leaving 14 bases between the germline ends. The length of the CDR3 is 14 residues. CDR1 and CDR2 from the germline V gene are SGHRS and YFSETQ. CDR3 in amino acids: CASSRGRGSYGYTF. For the CDR3, the DNA is TGCGCCAGCAGCCGGGGACGGGGCAGCTATGGCTACACCTTC.

This clonotype was counted between two and nine times. V usage is TRBV20-1 and J usage is TRBJ2-2; tentatively, D is TRBD1 (6 bases). Germline lookup yields CDR1 DFQATT and CDR2 SNEGSKA (reference sequence). Trimming removed 6 bases from V and 5 bases from J, with 16 bases in between. The CDR3 loop spans 14 amino acids. In DNA form, the CDR3 reads TGCAGTGCCGAAACAGGGTACGGGACCGGGGAGCTGTTTTTT. The encoded protein is CSAETGYGTGELFF.

At least ten counts were recorded for this clonotype. CDR3 sequence: CASRYLDGGGTLPYEQYV. In DNA form, the CDR3 reads TGTGCCAGCAGGTACCTTGACGGAGGGGGGACCTTGCCCTACGAGCAGTACGTC. This chain uses TRBV6-5 with TRBJ2-7, with D perhaps given as TRBD1 or TRBD2 (6 bases each). The length of the CDR3 is 18 residues. Trimming took off 6 bases at V and 2 bases at J, with 26 bases between the two ends. The germline V gene encodes CDR1 MNHEY and CDR2 SVGAGI.

This clonotype was counted many times. The DNA for the CDR3 is TGTGCCAGCAATACGCACAGGGGGCGGACTGAAGCTTTCTTT. It yields the protein CASNTHRGRTEAFF. The V call is TRBV6-2 or TRBV6-3, the J call TRBJ1-1, with 9 bases lining up with TRBD1. The CDR3 is made up of 14 amino acids. The V segment lost 7 bases and the J segment 5 bases; nucleotides outside the gene matches: 8. The germline gives CDR1 MNHEY, CDR2 SVGEGT.